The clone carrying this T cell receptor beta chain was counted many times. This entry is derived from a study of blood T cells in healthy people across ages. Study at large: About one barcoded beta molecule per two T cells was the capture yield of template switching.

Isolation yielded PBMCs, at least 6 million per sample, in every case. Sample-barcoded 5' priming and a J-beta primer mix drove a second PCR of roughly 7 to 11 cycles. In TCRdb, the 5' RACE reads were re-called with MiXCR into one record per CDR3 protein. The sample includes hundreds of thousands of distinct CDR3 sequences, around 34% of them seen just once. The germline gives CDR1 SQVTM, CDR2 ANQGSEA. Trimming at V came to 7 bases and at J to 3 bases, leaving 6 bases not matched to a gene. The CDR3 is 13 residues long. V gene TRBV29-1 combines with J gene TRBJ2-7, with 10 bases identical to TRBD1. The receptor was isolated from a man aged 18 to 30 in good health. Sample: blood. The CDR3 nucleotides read TGCAGCGCCGTCCGGACAGGGGGCTACGAGCAGTACTTC. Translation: CSAVRTGGYEQYF.